This T cell receptor (beta chain) was found in a study of T cells after posttransplantation cyclophosphamide (dated by TCRdb to 2016 to 2017). Turning to the overall study: The study tracked T cell repertoire reconstitution by TRB sequencing after myeloablative bone marrow transplantation using posttransplantation cyclophosphamide as GVHD prophylaxis. Antigen receptor sequencing covered samples from some 36 PTCy-treated patients and 16 of their related bone marrow donors. Blood from all 34 PTCy patients who had 1-year posttransplant specimens underwent TRB sequencing. In 3 patients, up to roughly 3 additional blood samples taken between 2 and 5.2 years after transplant also underwent TRB sequencing, as did pretransplant blood from a handful of patients. Because TRA and TRB clonality correlated tightly in about 9 samples, the subsequent TCR analyses were limited to TRB only. Public TRB sequences were checked against a database of over 3,600 sequences associated with responses to pathogens, tumor antigens, self-antigens and alloantigens.

Related bone marrow donors provided peripheral blood samples on the day of marrow donation. Peripheral blood and bone marrow mononuclear cells were isolated by Ficoll-Hypaque density centrifugation and cryopreserved. CD4+ and CD8+ T cells, including naive and memory subsets, were sorted by FACS using a FACSAria II. Points on this clone: There is no known antigen for this receptor. No much larger clone is present one base from it, and per-base qualities are unavailable.

General findings and caveats noted by the study authors: Donor-recipient similarity was low at 1-2 months but increased during the first year, and donor CD8+ memory clones often dominated later blood repertoires. The TRB repertoires of T cells infiltrating skin or GI tract showed only limited overlap with the TRB repertoires of T cells in blood. Across 45 patients, recipient CMV seropositivity and CMV reactivation were highly associated with TRB clonality; PTCy diversity was similar to CNI/methotrexate controls.

Its CDR3 holds 15 amino acids, cysteine through phenylalanine. CDR3 DNA is the only sequence kept; it has 45 bases, read in frame from the first base. Per the germline V gene, MNHEY is the CDR1 and SVGAGI is the CDR2. V and J are truncated by 7 bases and 3 bases respectively, leaving an intervening sequence of 19 bases. Genomic DNA was used for TRB sequencing, which was performed with the immunoSEQ assay at survey resolution or with the hsTCRB kit. Under the source paper's analysis protocol: Initial read processing used immunoSEQ software, and repertoire analyses used the LymphoSeq R package. Clonality was calculated as 1 minus normalized Shannon entropy, and the Gini coefficient was also calculated for each TRB dataset. Phenotypes of unsorted samples were inferred by mapping TRB sequences from sorted subsets of the recipient or donor onto the same recipient's unsorted samples. In TCRdb, the immuneACCESS table is reduced to in-frame sequences with V and J assigned. These tables do not hold every clone; where another copy was compared, an unresolved V gene accounts for under half, and the others remain unexplained. V and J calls and clone size follow that table, whereas D and trimming were derived from the DNA. The sample table holds more than 20,000 clones, of which roughly 70% were seen once. The ten most abundant clones make up 0.6% to 0.75% of the sample.

The source of this sequence is a woman aged 55-69 years in good health, CMV-negative, and a related stem cell transplant donor. Rearrangement joined TRBV6-5 to TRBJ2-7; a weak D assignment points to TRBD2 (7 bases agree). The sequenced sample was memory CD4+ T cells sorted from PBMCs. The CDR3 amino acid sequence is: CASTLRRGPLYEQYF. Here is the DNA: TGTGCCAGCACCCTACGGCGGGGGCCTCTCTACGAGCAGTACTTC.